This TCR beta chain stems from a study of cytomegalovirus exposure and HLA in healthy donors. General study points: Highest at DRB1 and lowest at HLA-C, TCR association rates differed among HLA loci in a later analysis.

The PCR made use of 60 Vbeta and 13 Jbeta primers. In the authors' workflow: Counted up in a later analysis, unique TCR beta chains came to 65 million to 80 million, with around 10 million shared. Libraries were prepared by immunoSEQ multiplex PCR; TCRdb keeps only in-frame clonotypes and omits some of them. V, J and clone size are those of that table, while D and trimming were read from the DNA. The sample lists about 120,000 clones, 80% to 85% occurring once. This CDR3 region has 12 residues. V dropped 3 bases and J dropped 6 bases, with 8 bases sitting between them. Per germline, CDR1 SNHLY and CDR2 FYNNEI. About this clone itself: Its target is unknown.

The chain couples TRBV2 to TRBJ1-2; a possible D gene is TRBD1 (6 bases). This sequence was found in a woman aged 60 to 75 in good health and CMV-seropositive. Material for sequencing was PBMCs. CDR3 in DNA: TGTGCCAGCAGTGAGCACAGGGATGGCTACACCTTC. It yields the protein CASSEHRDGYTF.